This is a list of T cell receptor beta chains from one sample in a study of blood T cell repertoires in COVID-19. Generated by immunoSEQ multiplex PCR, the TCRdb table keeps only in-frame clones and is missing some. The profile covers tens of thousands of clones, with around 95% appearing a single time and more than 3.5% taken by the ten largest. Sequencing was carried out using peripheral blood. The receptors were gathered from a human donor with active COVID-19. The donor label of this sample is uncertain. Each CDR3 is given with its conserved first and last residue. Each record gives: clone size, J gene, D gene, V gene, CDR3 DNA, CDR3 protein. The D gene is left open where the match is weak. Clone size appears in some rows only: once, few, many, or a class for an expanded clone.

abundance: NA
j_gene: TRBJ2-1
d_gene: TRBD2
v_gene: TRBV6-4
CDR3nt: TGTGCCAGCACAGGCGGGGGGGCTGGCGATGAGCAGTTCTTC
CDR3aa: CASTGGGAGDEQFF

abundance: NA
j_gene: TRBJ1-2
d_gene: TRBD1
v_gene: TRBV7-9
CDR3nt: TGTGCCAGCAGCTTGGGGACAGCTAACTATGGCTACACCTTC
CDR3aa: CASSLGTANYGYTF

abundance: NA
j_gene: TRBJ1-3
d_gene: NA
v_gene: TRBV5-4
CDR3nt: TGTGCCAGCAGCTTGGCCGCAGGGATAAGTGGAAACACCATATATTTT
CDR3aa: CASSLAAGISGNTIYF

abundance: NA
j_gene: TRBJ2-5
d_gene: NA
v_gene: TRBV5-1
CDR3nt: TGCGCCAGCAGCTCCGCGATGGGGAGACAGACCCAGTACTTC
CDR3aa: CASSSAMGRQTQYF

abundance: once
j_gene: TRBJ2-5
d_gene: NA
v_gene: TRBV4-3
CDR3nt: TGCGCCAGCAGCCAAGATCCAGTTGGGGGGAGGAAGGAGACCCAGTACTTC
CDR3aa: CASSQDPVGGRKETQYF

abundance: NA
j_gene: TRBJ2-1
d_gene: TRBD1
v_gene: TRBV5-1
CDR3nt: TGCGCCAGCAGCGCTCAGGGGACAGGCTACAATGAGCAGTTCTTC
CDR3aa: CASSAQGTGYNEQFF

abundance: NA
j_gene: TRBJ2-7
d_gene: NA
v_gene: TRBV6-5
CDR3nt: TGTGCCGTAGGGGGGGCTAGCGGTACCTACGAGCAGTACTTC
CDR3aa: CAVGGASGTYEQYF

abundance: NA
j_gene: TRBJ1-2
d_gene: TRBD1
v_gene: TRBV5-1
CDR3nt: TGCGCCAGCAGCTTGGAAGCACAGGGGGCTGGCTACACCTTC
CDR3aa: CASSLEAQGAGYTF

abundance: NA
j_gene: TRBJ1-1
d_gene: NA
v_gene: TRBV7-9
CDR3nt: TGTGCCAGCAGCCGAGGGCTCAACACTGAAGCTTTCTTT
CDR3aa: CASSRGLNTEAFF

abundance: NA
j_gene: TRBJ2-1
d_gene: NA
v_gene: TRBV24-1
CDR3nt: TGTGCCACCAGTGATTTGCGAGACAGCCCCTACAATGAGCAGTTCTTC
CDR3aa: CATSDLRDSPYNEQFF

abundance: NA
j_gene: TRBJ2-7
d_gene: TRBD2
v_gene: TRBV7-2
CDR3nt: TGTGCCAGCAGCCAACAACCTAGCGGGGTTCGGGGCTACGAGCAGTACTTC
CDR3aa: CASSQQPSGVRGYEQYF

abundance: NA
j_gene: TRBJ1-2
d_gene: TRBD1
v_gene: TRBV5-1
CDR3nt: TGCGCCAGCAGCTTGGGGGACAGGAACTATGGCTACACCTTC
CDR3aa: CASSLGDRNYGYTF

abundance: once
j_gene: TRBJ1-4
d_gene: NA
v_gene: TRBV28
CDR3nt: TGTGCCACCCGGTCCCAAAATGAAAAACTGTTTTTT
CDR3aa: CATRSQNEKLFF

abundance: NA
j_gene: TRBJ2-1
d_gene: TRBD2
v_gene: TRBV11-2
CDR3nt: TGTGCCAGCAGCTTAGAGGCTAGCGGGCGTCAGGAGCAGTTCTTC
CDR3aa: CASSLEASGRQEQFF

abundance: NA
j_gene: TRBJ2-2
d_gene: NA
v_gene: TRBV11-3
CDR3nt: TGTGCCAGCAGTCAAGTCGACCCATCTCCTAGGGGGCTGTTTTTT
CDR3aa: CASSQVDPSPRGLFF

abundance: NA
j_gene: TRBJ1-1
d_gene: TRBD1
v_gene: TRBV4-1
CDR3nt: TGCGCCAGCAGCCTGCCGGACAGGAGGAACACTGAAGCTTTCTTT
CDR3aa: CASSLPDRRNTEAFF

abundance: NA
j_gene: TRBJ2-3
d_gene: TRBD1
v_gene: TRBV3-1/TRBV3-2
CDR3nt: TGTGCCAGCAGCCAAGCGACAGGGGTCCCAGATACGCAGTATTTT
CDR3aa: CASSQATGVPDTQYF

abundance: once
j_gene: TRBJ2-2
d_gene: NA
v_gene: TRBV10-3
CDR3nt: TGTGCCATCAGCAGGGTCGACACCGGGGAGCTGTTTTTT
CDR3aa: CAISRVDTGELFF

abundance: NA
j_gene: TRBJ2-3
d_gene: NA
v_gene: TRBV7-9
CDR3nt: TGTGCCAGCAGCTTAGGAGACAGCCCAGATACGCAGTATTTT
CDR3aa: CASSLGDSPDTQYF

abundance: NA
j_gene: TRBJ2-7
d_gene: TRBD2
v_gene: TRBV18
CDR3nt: TGTGCCAGCTCGCGGGAGGGCCTGTCCTACGAGCAGTACTTC
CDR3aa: CASSREGLSYEQYF

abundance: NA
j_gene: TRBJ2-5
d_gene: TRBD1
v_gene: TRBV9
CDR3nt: TGTGCCAGCAGCACCCCAGGGGGCGCGGAGACCCAGTACTTC
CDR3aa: CASSTPGGAETQYF

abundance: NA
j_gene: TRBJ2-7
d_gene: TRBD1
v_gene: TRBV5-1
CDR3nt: TGCGCCAGCAGCGGCTCTGGGGGACAGATCTACGAGCAGTACTTC
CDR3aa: CASSGSGGQIYEQYF

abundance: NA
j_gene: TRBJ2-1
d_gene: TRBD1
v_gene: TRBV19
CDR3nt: TGTGCCAGTAGTACACAGGGGAACTGGGGACAACAGCAGTTCTTC
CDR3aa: CASSTQGNWGQQQFF

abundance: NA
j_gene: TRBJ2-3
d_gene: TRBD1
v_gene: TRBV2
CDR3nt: TGTGCCAGCAGTGGGGGACAGGGTGGAGATACGCAGTATTTT
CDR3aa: CASSGGQGGDTQYF

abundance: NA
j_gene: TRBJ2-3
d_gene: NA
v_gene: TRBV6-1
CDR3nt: TGTGCCAGCAGTGAATATGGGCTAGCGTCCACAGATACGCAGTATTTT
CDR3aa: CASSEYGLASTDTQYF

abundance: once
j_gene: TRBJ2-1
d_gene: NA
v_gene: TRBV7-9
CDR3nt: TGTGCCAGCAGCCGCAGCCGGGACTCCGGCCCTCACAATGAGCAGTTCTTC
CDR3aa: CASSRSRDSGPHNEQFF

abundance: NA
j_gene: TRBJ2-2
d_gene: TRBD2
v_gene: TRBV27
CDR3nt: TGTGCCAGCAGTTTATCCGTAGCGGGGGCCGGGGAGCTGTTTTTT
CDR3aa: CASSLSVAGAGELFF

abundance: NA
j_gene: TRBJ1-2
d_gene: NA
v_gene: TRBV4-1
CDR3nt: TGCGCCAGCAGCCAAGACGTTGCTGCAGCCGGGGAAGGCTACACCTTC
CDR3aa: CASSQDVAAAGEGYTF

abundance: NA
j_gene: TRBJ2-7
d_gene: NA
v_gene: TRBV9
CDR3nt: TGTGCCAGCAGCGTAGGTCCGGGGACAAAGGCCTTCTACGAGCAGTACTTC
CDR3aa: CASSVGPGTKAFYEQYF

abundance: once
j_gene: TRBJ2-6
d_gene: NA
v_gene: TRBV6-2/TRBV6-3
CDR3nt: TGTGCCAGCAGTTACCCGACTAAGTGGTTCGCTGGGGCCAACGTCCTGACTTTC
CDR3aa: CASSYPTKWFAGANVLTF

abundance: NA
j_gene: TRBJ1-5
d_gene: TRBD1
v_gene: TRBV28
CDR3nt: TGTGCCAGCAGACAGGGGGTGGCCCAGCATTTT
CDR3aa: CASRQGVAQHF

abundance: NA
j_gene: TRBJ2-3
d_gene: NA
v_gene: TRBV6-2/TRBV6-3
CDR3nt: TGTGCCAGCAGTTACCCGACCCCAGGGGCGCCGCAGTATTTT
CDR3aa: CASSYPTPGAPQYF

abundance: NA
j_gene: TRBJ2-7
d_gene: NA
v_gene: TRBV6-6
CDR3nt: TGTGCCAGCAGTTACTCGGGGGCCAACGACGAGCAGTACTTC
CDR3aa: CASSYSGANDEQYF

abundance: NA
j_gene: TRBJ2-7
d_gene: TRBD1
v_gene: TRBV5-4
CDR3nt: TGTGCCAGCAGCTTGGCCGGGGGACAGGACTACGAGCAGTACTTC
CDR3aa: CASSLAGGQDYEQYF

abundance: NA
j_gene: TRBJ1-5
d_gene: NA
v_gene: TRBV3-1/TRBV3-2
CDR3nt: TGTGCCAGCAGCCGAGGCCCTATTACCAATCAGCCCCAGCATTTT
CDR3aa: CASSRGPITNQPQHF

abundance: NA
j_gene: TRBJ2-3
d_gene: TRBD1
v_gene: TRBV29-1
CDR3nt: TGCAGCGTCCTGACAGGGAGTACAGATACGCAGTATTTT
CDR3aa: CSVLTGSTDTQYF